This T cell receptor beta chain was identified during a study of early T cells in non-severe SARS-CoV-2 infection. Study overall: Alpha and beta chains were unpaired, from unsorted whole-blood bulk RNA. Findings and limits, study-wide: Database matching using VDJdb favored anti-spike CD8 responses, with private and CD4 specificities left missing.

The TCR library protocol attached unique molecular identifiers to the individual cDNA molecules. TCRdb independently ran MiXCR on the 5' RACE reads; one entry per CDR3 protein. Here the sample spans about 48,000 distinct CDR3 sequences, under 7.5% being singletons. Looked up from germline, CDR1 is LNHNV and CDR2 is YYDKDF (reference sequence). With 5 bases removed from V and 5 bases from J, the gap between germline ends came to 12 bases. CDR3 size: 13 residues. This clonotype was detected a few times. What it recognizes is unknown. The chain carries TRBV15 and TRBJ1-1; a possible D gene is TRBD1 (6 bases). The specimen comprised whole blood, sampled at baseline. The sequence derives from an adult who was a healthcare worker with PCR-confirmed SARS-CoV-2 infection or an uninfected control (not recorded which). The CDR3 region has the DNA TGTGCCACCAGCGGGGGCGGCCTTACTGAAGCTTTCTTT. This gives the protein CATSGGGLTEAFF. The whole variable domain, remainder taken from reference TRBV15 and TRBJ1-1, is DAMVIQNPRYQVTQFGKPVTLSCSQTLNHNVMYWYQQKSSQAPKLLFHYYDKDFNNEADTPDNFQSRRPNTSFCFLDIRSPGLGDTAMYLCATSGGGLTEAFFGQGTRLTVV.